The 30 T cell receptor beta chains given below trace back to one sample, sequenced in a study of blood T cell repertoires in COVID-19. The assay was immunoSEQ multiplex PCR, and TCRdb's table has in-frame clones only and misses some. The sample lists 240,000 or so clones, roughly 76% occurring once. Sequences were obtained from peripheral blood. These receptors all stem from an elderly woman with COVID-19, enrolled during active disease.

The V and J genes are TRBV19 and TRBJ1-1; 7 nucleotides agree with TRBD1. The CDR3 totals 13 residues. V was clipped by 5 bases and J by 4 bases; unmatched bases: 4. Germline assignment: CDR1 LNHDA and CDR2 SQIVND (reference sequence). CDR3 coding DNA: TGTGCCAGTAGTGCCCGACAGGGCACTGAAGCTTTCTTT. It is translated as CASSARQGTEAFF.

The genes are TRBV28 and TRBJ2-2; no clear D. This CDR3 region has 15 residues. Germline V gives CDR1 MDHEN, CDR2 SYDVKM. The V and J ends lost 3 bases and 4 bases respectively, with 12 bases between them. CDR3 nucleotide sequence: TGTGCCAGCAGTTTCCGCGGCGATGTCACCGGGGAGCTGTTTTTT. Its protein is CASSFRGDVTGELFF.

This chain joins TRBV12-3 or TRBV12-4 and TRBJ2-7; TRBD1 agrees at 9 bases. This CDR3 is built from 13 residues. The J segment lost 3 bases and the V segment lost 6 bases, leaving 3 bases of the junction unmatched. This CDR3 is CASSLTGGYEQYF. DNA of the CDR3: TGTGCCAGCAGCCTGACAGGGGGCTACGAGCAGTACTTC.

The chain carries TRBV7-2 and TRBJ1-5; D ambiguous. In germline, CDR1 is SGHTA, CDR2 FQGNSA. This CDR3 spans 16 amino acids. V lost 1 base and J lost 0, with 10 bases in between. The CDR3 reads CASSLGGRYSNQPQHF. The CDR3 bases are TGTGCCAGCAGCTTAGGAGGGAGATATAGCAATCAGCCCCAGCATTTT.

The chain carries TRBV7-6 and TRBJ1-3; D uncertain. The CDR3 is made up of 15 amino acids. Looked up from germline, CDR1 is SGHVS and CDR2 is FNYEAQ. V lost 5 bases and J 0 bases, leaving 11 bases between the germline ends. CDR3 amino acids: CASSHRLISGNTIYF. CDR3 nucleotide sequence: TGTGCCAGCAGCCATCGACTGATCTCTGGAAACACCATATATTTT.

V usage is TRBV28 and J usage is TRBJ1-1; the D gene is possibly TRBD1 (5 bases). Germline CDR1 is MDHEN and CDR2 is SYDVKM. CDR3 size: 16 residues. The V and J ends lost 9 bases and 6 bases respectively, with 26 bases between them. CDR3 in amino acids: CASKLPSGGLSAEAFF. As DNA, the CDR3 is TGTGCCAGTAAGCTCCCCTCCGGGGGACTAAGCGCTGAAGCTTTCTTT.

This clone came up once. The chain employs TRBV3-1 (or the pseudogene TRBV3-2) and TRBJ2-2; TRBD2 matches 12 bases. The CDR3 has 18 residues. Germline trimming cut 3 bases from V and 6 bases from J; bases unmatched to any gene: 11. Germline V lookup: CDR1 LGHDT, CDR2 YNNKEL (reference sequence). CDR3 coding DNA: TGTGCCAGCAGCCATCGATCACTCCTAGCGGGAGGGCCCGGGGAGCTGTTTTTT. Amino acids: CASSHRSLLAGGPGELFF.

The chain uses TRBV7-9 and TRBJ1-6; no definite D call. Trimming shortened V by 1 base and J by 7 bases, and 11 bases separated the two germline ends. The CDR3 loop spans 15 amino acids. CDR1 SEHNR and CDR2 FQNEAQ come from the germline V gene (reference sequence). This CDR3 reads CASSLGGAGNSPLHF. The CDR3 DNA is TGTGCCAGCAGCTTAGGAGGAGCGGGGAATTCACCCCTCCACTTT.

CDR3: CSARPLLEQFF. As DNA, the CDR3 is TGCAGTGCTAGACCCCTCCTTGAGCAGTTCTTC. The chain joins TRBV20-1 to TRBJ2-1; no reliable D call. CDR3 size: 11 residues. Trimming stripped 2 bases from V and 9 bases from J, with 8 bases between. Germline CDR1 and CDR2: DFQATT and SNEGSKA (reference sequence).

The chain is built from TRBV15 and TRBJ1-5; D is uncertain. Germline CDR1 reads LNHNV; CDR2 reads YYDKDF (reference sequence). Between the trimmed V and J ends, which lost 2 bases and 4 bases, there was a span of 9 bases. The CDR3 is 14 amino acids. CDR3 sequence: CATSRPGRNQPQHF. In DNA form, the CDR3 reads TGTGCCACCAGCAGACCCGGGAGGAATCAGCCCCAGCATTTT.

This clone was recorded only once. The chain combines TRBV10-3 with TRBJ2-5; D gene unclear. Trimming pared 4 bases from V and 2 bases from J, leaving 11 bases between. Germline V lookup: CDR1 ENHRY, CDR2 SYGVKD. This CDR3 is built from 14 residues. The CDR3 here is CAISVSVAQETQYF. In DNA, the CDR3 is TGTGCCATCAGTGTCAGTGTAGCTCAAGAGACCCAGTACTTC.

A word on this clone: Distinct nucleotide sequences in the sample also encode this CDR3. This chain links TRBV5-6 with TRBJ1-6, with a weak D call TRBD1 (5 bases). V lost 4 bases and J lost 6, with 11 bases in between. The length of the CDR3 is 14 residues. Germline CDR1 and CDR2: SGHDT and YYEEEE. The CDR3 region is CASSLDSRNSPLHF. The CDR3 nucleotides read TGTGCCAGCAGCCTTGACAGCCGTAATTCACCCCTCCACTTT. The entire variable domain, with the rest obtained from reference TRBV5-6 and TRBJ1-6, is as follows: DAGVTQSPTHLIKTRGQQVTLRCSPKSGHDTVSWYQQALGQGPQFIFQYYEEEERQRGNFPDRFSGHQFPNYSSELNVNALLLGDSALYLCASSLDSRNSPLHFGNGTRLTVT.

This sequence joins TRBV7-9 and TRBJ1-2; D is uncertain. Germline CDR1 SEHNR, CDR2 FQNEAQ (reference sequence). The CDR3 runs to 13 residues. The V end lost 5 bases, the J end lost 4 bases, and 11 bases lay between the germline ends. The CDR3 protein is CASSRGPLYGYTF. CDR3 sequence (DNA): TGTGCCAGCAGCCGAGGTCCCCTCTATGGCTACACCTTC.

The rearrangement links TRBV20-1 to TRBJ1-6; no firm D call. CDR1 and CDR2 (germline): DFQATT, SNEGSKA (reference sequence). V was trimmed by 3 bases and J by 1 base, leaving 7 bases between them. This CDR3 contains 14 residues. For the CDR3, the DNA is TGCAGTGCTAGTGGAGGGTCCTATAATTCACCCCTCCACTTT. Protein product: CSASGGSYNSPLHF.

The chain carries TRBV6-6 and TRBJ1-3; D is possibly TRBD1 (5 bases). V lost 6 bases and J 0 bases, leaving 18 bases between the germline ends. The CDR3 has 17 amino acids. Germline CDR1 MNHNY, CDR2 SVGAGI (reference sequence). The CDR3 sequence: CASSRETDIPSGNTIYF. The CDR3 region has the DNA TGTGCCAGCAGCCGAGAGACAGATATACCCTCTGGAAACACCATATATTTT.

This rearrangement joins TRBV6-1 to TRBJ1-2; D remains ambiguous. Germline V gives CDR1 MNHNS, CDR2 SASEGT. The ends were cut back, 2 bases at V and 8 bases at J, with 12 bases in the middle. The CDR3 covers 13 residues. The CDR3 reads CASSEPGRAGYTF. The DNA for the CDR3 is TGTGCCAGCAGTGAACCCGGCCGAGCGGGCTACACCTTC.

V gene TRBV29-1 combines with J gene TRBJ1-1; no reliable D call. V was pared by 7 bases and J by 4 bases, with 13 bases between. The CDR3 runs to 12 residues. The germline gives CDR1 SQVTM, CDR2 ANQGSEA. The CDR3 loop is CSGAQMATEAFF. In nucleotides, the CDR3 is TGCAGCGGTGCCCAAATGGCCACTGAAGCTTTCTTT.

The chain employs TRBV28 and TRBJ1-1; D possibly corresponds to TRBD1 (6 bases). Deletions cut 7 bases from V and 5 bases from J, with 20 bases between. Per the germline V gene, CDR1 is MDHEN and CDR2 is SYDVKM. The CDR3 is made up of 15 amino acids. The CDR3 loop is CASNPRTGKWTEAFF. CDR3 sequence (DNA): TGTGCCAGCAACCCTCGAACAGGGAAGTGGACTGAAGCTTTCTTT.

The gene calls are TRBV5-1 and TRBJ1-1; tentative D call: TRBD1 (5 bases). This CDR3 region has 13 residues. Trimming took 2 bases from V and 5 from J, leaving 10 bases between them. CDR1 is SGHRS and CDR2 is YFSETQ in the germline V gene. The CDR3 is CASSFTGGTEAFF. CDR3 sequence (DNA): TGCGCCAGCAGCTTCACCGGGGGGACTGAAGCTTTCTTT.

The chain combines TRBV18 with TRBJ1-2; 7 nucleotides match TRBD1. Germline trimming cut 3 bases from V and 0 bases from J; bases unmatched to any gene: 7. Per germline, CDR1 KGHSH and CDR2 LQKENI. This CDR3 region has 16 residues. CDR3 residues: CASSPETGTANYGYTF. In nucleotides, the CDR3 is TGTGCCAGCTCACCTGAGACCGGGACAGCTAACTATGGCTACACCTTC.

The chain has TRBV7-2 and TRBJ2-1, with 9 bases fitting TRBD2. Germline V gene data show CDR1 as SGHTA and CDR2 as FQGNSA. The CDR3 runs to 16 residues. The V gene end was trimmed by 6 bases and the J gene end by 2 bases; junction bases not matched to a gene: 8. DNA of the CDR3: TGTGCCAGCAGTACCTCTCTAGCGGGGACCTACAATGAGCAGTTCTTC. As protein: CASSTSLAGTYNEQFF.

This chain links TRBV12-5 with TRBJ1-1; perhaps TRBD1 as D (6 bases). V lost 7 bases, J lost 1 base, and 10 bases lay in between. CDR3 length: 13 amino acids. Germline assignment: CDR1 LGHNT and CDR2 FRNRAP. The CDR3 sequence is CASVMTGNTEAFF. CDR3 sequence (DNA): TGTGCTAGTGTCATGACAGGGAACACTGAAGCTTTCTTT.

The chain joins TRBV20-1 to TRBJ2-6, with 12 positions matching TRBD1. Per the germline V gene, CDR1 is DFQATT and CDR2 is SNEGSKA (reference sequence). With 3 bases clipped from V and 3 bases from J, the junction kept 3 bases outside the gene matches. This CDR3 contains 16 residues. CDR3 amino acids: CSASGTGGGGANVLTF. For the CDR3, the DNA is TGCAGTGCTAGTGGGACAGGGGGCGGTGGGGCCAACGTCCTGACTTTC.

This rearrangement joins TRBV5-6 to TRBJ2-5; TRBD2 is a possible D gene (7 bases). The V gene's germline CDR1 is SGHDT and CDR2 YYEEEE. The germline V and J ends were trimmed by 4 bases and 4 bases, with 17 bases remaining between them. The CDR3 is 15 amino acids. CDR3 DNA sequence: TGTGCCAGCAGCCGACCGGGGGGCCGGGCAGAGACCCAGTACTTC. The encoded protein is CASSRPGGRAETQYF. Full variable domain (remainder filled in from reference TRBV5-6 and TRBJ2-5): DAGVTQSPTHLIKTRGQQVTLRCSPKSGHDTVSWYQQALGQGPQFIFQYYEEEERQRGNFPDRFSGHQFPNYSSELNVNALLLGDSALYLCASSRPGGRAETQYFGPGTRLLVL.

The CDR3 DNA sequence: TGCGCCAGCAATCCGACAGGGGTTGACACCGGGGAGCTGTTTTTT. Translation: CASNPTGVDTGELFF. The V call is TRBV5-1, the J call TRBJ2-2; 8 bases agree with TRBD1. CDR1 and CDR2 from the germline V gene are SGHRS and YFSETQ. This CDR3 is 15 amino acids long. Trimming at V came to 6 bases and at J to 3 bases, leaving 7 bases not matched to a gene.

There are a few counts of this clone. V usage is TRBV11-2 and J usage is TRBJ2-2, with D possibly TRBD1 on 6 matching bases. The CDR3 covers 13 residues. The V end lost 6 bases, the J end lost 6 bases, and 11 bases lay between the germline ends. Germline-derived CDR1 and CDR2 are SGHAT and FQNNGV. In DNA form, the CDR3 reads TGTGCCAGCAGTCGTTACAGGGCCGGGGAGCTGTTTTTT. Translating it yields CASSRYRAGELFF. Supplemented by reference TRBV11-2 and TRBJ2-2, the full variable domain reads EAGVAQSPRYKIIEKRQSVAFWCNPISGHATLYWYQQILGQGPKLLIQFQNNGVVDDSQLPKDRFSAERLKGVDSTLKIQPAKLEDSAVYLCASSRYRAGELFFGEGSRLTVL.

CDR3 nucleotide sequence: TGCGCCAGCAGCCAAGGTCTTCAAGAGACCCAGTACTTC. Protein sequence: CASSQGLQETQYF. The gene calls are TRBV4-1 and TRBJ2-5; the D is unclear. Germline CDR1 is MGHRA and CDR2 is YSYEKL. The CDR3 runs to 13 residues. V was clipped by 1 base and J by 2 bases, with 5 bases between them.

This chain connects TRBV18 to TRBJ1-3, with 8 bases matching TRBD1. Germline V CDR1 and CDR2: KGHSH, LQKENI. The trim removed 0 bases at V and 3 bases at J, leaving 4 bases unmatched. The CDR3 is 16 amino acids. This CDR3 is CASSPPNDRGGNTIYF. The CDR3 bases are TGTGCCAGCTCACCACCGAACGACAGGGGTGGAAACACCATATATTTT.

The sample holds a few counts of this clone. The V call is TRBV24-1, the J call TRBJ2-5, with 11 bases aligning to TRBD2. CDR3 length: 16 amino acids. J lost 3 bases, V lost 3 bases, and 5 bases had no gene match. CDR1 is KGHDR, CDR2 SFDVKD, per germline. Here the CDR3 DNA reads TGTGCCACCAGTGATCCCTTAGCGGGAGGGAAAGAGACCCAGTACTTC. Protein sequence: CATSDPLAGGKETQYF.

As to this clone: Other DNA sequences in the sample encode the same CDR3. The V gene is TRBV5-1, the J gene TRBJ1-1, with 7 bases that match TRBD1. Germline V gives CDR1 SGHRS, CDR2 YFSETQ. Unmatched junction bases numbered 11, after V lost 4 bases and J lost 11 bases. CDR3 length: 13 residues. CDR3 in DNA: TGCGCCAGCAGCCTGGGACAGTCGGGGGAGGCTTTCTTT. Amino acid sequence: CASSLGQSGEAFF. Combining the CDR3 with reference TRBV5-1 and TRBJ1-1 gives the whole variable domain KAGVTQTPRYLIKTRGQQVTLSCSPISGHRSVSWYQQTPGQGLQFLFEYFSETQRNKGNFPGRFSGRQFSNSRSEMNVSTLELGDSALYLCASSLGQSGEAFFGQGTRLTVV.